Included here is one T cell receptor (beta chain) sequence, with context. What it binds is not known. Other DNA sequences in the same sample also yield this CDR3. Repertoires were generated with immunoSEQ multiplex PCR, while TCRdb's copy carries only in-frame clones and drops some. The sample carries around 150,000 clones, 88% recorded once. This sample was taken from a study of cytotoxic CD8 clonotypes in ibrutinib-treated CLL. Background on the study: Responses: roughly 25 partial, 2 complete; after median roughly 63 months, roughly 15 stayed remitted, some twelve progressed. Study findings and constraints: Clonality was higher at ibrutinib response and returned toward baseline at progression.

The V end lost 0 bases, the J end lost 5 bases, and 4 bases lay between the germline ends. Per germline, CDR1 KGHSH and CDR2 LQKENI. This CDR3 is 12 amino acids long. The material sequenced was PBMCs, taken at disease progression, from a patient treated with ibrutinib. The receptor's source is a human donor with chronic lymphocytic leukemia. The chain combines TRBV18 with TRBJ2-5; no clear D gene. The CDR3 coding sequence is TGTGCCAGCTCACCACCCCAGGAGACCCAGTACTTC. It codes for CASSPPQETQYF.